A single sample gave rise to the 25 T cell receptor beta chains below, sequenced in a study of blood T cell repertoires in COVID-19. Assay used: immunoSEQ multiplex PCR; TCRdb lists only in-frame clones, some missing. The table includes some 65,000 clones, around 87% detected once. Sequenced material: peripheral blood. Every receptor here comes from a man aged 35-49 years with COVID-19, enrolled during active disease.

The chain joins TRBV2 to TRBJ2-7; 7 bases are shared with TRBD2. CDR1 and CDR2 from the germline V gene are SNHLY and FYNNEI. The CDR3 runs 16 residues. V trimming: 6 bases; J trimming: 2 bases; junction bases outside the gene matches: 13. The CDR3 loop is CASSAPGRGGTYEQYF. CDR3 in DNA: TGTGCCAGCAGCGCCCCTGGGAGGGGTGGAACCTACGAGCAGTACTTC.

V and J are TRBV3-1 (or the pseudogene TRBV3-2) and TRBJ1-5, with a weak D call TRBD1 (6 bases). Trimming left V 5 bases short and J 4 bases short, with 12 bases between. The germline gives CDR1 LGHDT, CDR2 YNNKEL (reference sequence). The CDR3 contains 14 residues. The CDR3 nucleotides read TGTGCCAGCAGCTCTTCTCAGGGGAATCAGCCCCAGCATTTT. Protein: CASSSSQGNQPQHF.

V usage is TRBV6-2 or TRBV6-3 and J usage is TRBJ1-5; D may be TRBD1 (5 bases). CDR1 and CDR2 from the germline V gene are MNHEY and SVGEGT. V was clipped by 6 bases and J by 9 bases, with 21 bases between them. The CDR3 is made up of 15 amino acids. The DNA for the CDR3 is TGTGCCAGCAGCGCCCCTCAGACAGCCAGGGTGCCCCAGCATTTT. It codes for CASSAPQTARVPQHF.

The chain links TRBV7-9 to TRBJ2-1; 7 positions match TRBD1. In germline, CDR1 is SEHNR, CDR2 FQNEAQ (reference sequence). This CDR3 spans 15 amino acids. Trimming removed 5 bases from V and 3 bases from J; junction bases left unmatched: 7. The CDR3 protein is CASSPGQAIYNEQFF. Written as DNA, the CDR3 is TGTGCCAGCAGCCCCGGACAGGCCATCTACAATGAGCAGTTCTTC. Looking up the rest from reference TRBV7-9 and TRBJ2-1 gives the full variable domain: DTGVSQNPRHKITKRGQNVTFRCDPISEHNRLYWYRQTLGQGPEFLTYFQNEAQLEKSRLLSDRFSAERPKGSFSTLEIQRTEQGDSAMYLCASSPGQAIYNEQFFGPGTRLTVL.

The chain combines TRBV19 with TRBJ1-3; D might be TRBD1 (6 bases). Germline lookup yields CDR1 LNHDA and CDR2 SQIVND (reference sequence). The CDR3 has 17 residues. The germline V and J ends were trimmed by 8 bases and 0 bases, with 20 bases remaining between them. DNA for the CDR3: TGTGCCAGTGGGACCCTACGCGGGGGCATCTCTGGAAACACCATATATTTT. Its protein is CASGTLRGGISGNTIYF.

In its sample, this clone was seen a few times. The chain has TRBV28 and TRBJ2-5; 9 nucleotides align to TRBD1. J lost 1 base, V lost 6 bases, and 3 bases had no gene match. The CDR3 length is 14 residues. The germline V gene encodes CDR1 MDHEN and CDR2 SYDVKM. This CDR3 is CASSTQGAQETQYF. CDR3 bases: TGTGCCAGCAGCACACAGGGGGCCCAAGAGACCCAGTACTTC. Combining the CDR3 with reference TRBV28 and TRBJ2-5 gives the whole variable domain DVKVTQSSRYLVKRTGEKVFLECVQDMDHENMFWYRQDPGLGLRLIYFSYDVKMKEKGDIPEGYSVSREKKERFSLILESASTNQTSMYLCASSTQGAQETQYFGPGTRLLVL.

The rearrangement links TRBV5-5 to TRBJ1-4; 7 bases agree with TRBD1. The CDR3 sequence is 16 residues long. Germline V gene data show CDR1 as SGHKS and CDR2 as YYEKEE (reference sequence). V lost 4 bases and J lost 4; bases outside the gene matches: 10. In DNA, the CDR3 is TGTGCCAGCAGCGTTGTTCCGGGACAGCTTAATGAAAAACTGTTTTTT. It is translated as CASSVVPGQLNEKLFF.

The gene calls are TRBV5-1 and TRBJ1-5, with 10 positions matching TRBD1. CDR1 is SGHRS and CDR2 is YFSETQ in the germline V gene. V was pared by 4 bases and J by 7 bases, with 5 bases of the junction left unmatched. The CDR3 runs to 14 residues. The CDR3 DNA reads as TGCGCCAGCAGCAACGGACAGGGGGGACAGCCCCAGCATTTT. Amino acid sequence: CASSNGQGGQPQHF. The full variable domain, in which reference TRBV5-1 and TRBJ1-5 provide the parts outside the CDR3, is KAGVTQTPRYLIKTRGQQVTLSCSPISGHRSVSWYQQTPGQGLQFLFEYFSETQRNKGNFPGRFSGRQFSNSRSEMNVSTLELGDSALYLCASSNGQGGQPQHFGDGTRLSIL.

This chain joins TRBV5-4 and TRBJ2-1; 10 bases match TRBD1. CDR1 is SGHNT, CDR2 YYREEE, per germline (reference sequence). CDR3 length: 15 residues. With V trimmed by 6 bases and J by 6 bases, 9 bases remained unmatched. As DNA, the CDR3 is TGTGCCAGCAATACCGGAGGGGACAGGGGCAATGAGCAGTTCTTC. This translates into CASNTGGDRGNEQFF.

There are a few counts of this clone. The rearrangement joins TRBV3-1 (or the pseudogene TRBV3-2) to TRBJ2-5, with TRBD1 identical over 8 bases. CDR1 is LGHDT, CDR2 YNNKEL, per germline (reference sequence). The CDR3 covers 15 residues. The V and J ends lost 1 base and 2 bases, in that order; junction bases with no gene match: 3. CDR3 sequence: CASSQVRTGQETQYF. CDR3 DNA sequence: TGTGCCAGCAGCCAAGTCCGGACAGGGCAAGAGACCCAGTACTTC.

This clone occurred once. The V and J genes are TRBV11-2 and TRBJ2-7, with a weak D call TRBD1 (6 bases). Germline V gives CDR1 SGHAT, CDR2 FQNNGV. V was clipped by 1 base and J by 2 bases, with 12 bases between them. The CDR3 length is 15 residues. This chain's CDR3 is CASSLGGGTPYEQYF. CDR3 coding DNA: TGTGCCAGCAGCTTAGGAGGGGGTACCCCCTACGAGCAGTACTTC. Full variable domain (missing parts from reference TRBV11-2 and TRBJ2-7): EAGVAQSPRYKIIEKRQSVAFWCNPISGHATLYWYQQILGQGPKLLIQFQNNGVVDDSQLPKDRFSAERLKGVDSTLKIQPAKLEDSAVYLCASSLGGGTPYEQYFGPGTRLTVT.

This clone was counted a single time. The gene calls are TRBV27 and TRBJ1-2; D call uncertain. Germline lookup yields CDR1 MNHEY and CDR2 SMNVEV (reference sequence). V lost 2 bases to trimming and J lost 4 bases, with 11 bases between them. CDR3 size: 14 residues. Here the CDR3 DNA reads TGTGCCAGCAGTTTACGGGGTGCCGCCTATGGCTACACCTTC. Amino acid sequence: CASSLRGAAYGYTF.

The CDR3: CASSRDRESQFF. The CDR3 DNA reads TGTGCCAGCAGTCGGGACAGGGAATCCCAGTTCTTC. The V gene is TRBV6-5, the J gene TRBJ2-1; TRBD1 matches 9 bases. Germline assignment: CDR1 MNHEY and CDR2 SVGAGI. With 5 bases clipped from V and 13 bases from J, the junction kept 6 bases outside the gene matches. The CDR3 runs 12 residues.

This chain uses TRBV24-1 with TRBJ2-7; the D gene is possibly TRBD2 (6 bases). Germline V lookup: CDR1 KGHDR, CDR2 SFDVKD. The CDR3 sequence is 13 residues long. The V end lost 4 bases, the J end lost 2 bases, and 8 bases lay between the germline ends. CDR3 bases: TGTGCCACCAGTGACCCGGGGGCCTACGAGCAGTACTTC. It yields the protein CATSDPGAYEQYF.

This rearrangement joins TRBV7-7 to TRBJ2-5; 10 nucleotides agree with TRBD2. The V gene end was trimmed by 3 bases and the J gene end by 1 base; junction bases not matched to a gene: 5. CDR1 and CDR2 from the germline V gene are SSHAT and FNYEAQ (reference sequence). The CDR3 is 16 residues long. The CDR3 bases are TGTGCCAGCAGCTTGGGTAGCGGGGGGACCCAAGAGACCCAGTACTTC. Amino acids: CASSLGSGGTQETQYF.

This chain joins TRBV9 and TRBJ2-1; 7 bases are shared with TRBD2. V was clipped by 4 bases and J by 1 base; unmatched bases: 5. This CDR3 comprises 15 residues. Germline CDR1 and CDR2: SGDLS and YYNGEE. The CDR3 reads CASSSGTASYNEQFF. The CDR3 coding sequence is TGTGCCAGCAGCAGCGGGACGGCGTCCTACAATGAGCAGTTCTTC.

The rearrangement uses TRBV29-1 and TRBJ1-3; 9 positions match TRBD1. Germline V lookup: CDR1 SQVTM, CDR2 ANQGSEA. Trimming removed 7 bases from V and 8 bases from J; junction bases left unmatched: 12. This CDR3 region has 14 residues. CDR3 nucleotide sequence: TGCAGCGCCCATACCGGGACAGGGATAGACACCATATATTTT. Protein product: CSAHTGTGIDTIYF.

The gene calls are TRBV6-1 and TRBJ2-7; possible D gene TRBD2, 8 bases. V lost 1 base and J 7 bases, leaving 14 bases between the germline ends. Germline V gene sequence: CDR1 MNHNS, CDR2 SASEGT. The CDR3 length is 14 residues. In DNA, the CDR3 is TGTGCCAGCAGTGAAGGACAGGGACTAGGGGAGCAGTACTTC. Its translation is CASSEGQGLGEQYF.

The chain employs TRBV5-6 and TRBJ1-5; D is unresolved. The CDR3 runs to 16 residues. Trimming removed 2 bases at V and 2 bases at J, with 14 bases between. Germline V lookup: CDR1 SGHDT, CDR2 YYEEEE. This CDR3 is CASSFGSLSGNQPQHF. CDR3 nucleotides: TGTGCCAGCAGCTTCGGGAGTCTGTCAGGCAATCAGCCCCAGCATTTT.

The V gene is TRBV30, the J gene TRBJ2-1, with D uncertain. In germline, CDR1 is GTSNPN, CDR2 SVGIG (reference sequence). The CDR3 loop spans 13 amino acids. V was cut by 0 bases and J by 7 bases, with 10 bases left in between. CDR3 amino acids: CAWSVRHGNEQFF. The CDR3, as DNA: TGTGCCTGGAGTGTACGTCACGGGAATGAGCAGTTCTTC.

This clone is a singleton in its sample. The CDR3: CASSGLAGAETQYF. The CDR3 nucleotides are TGTGCCAGCAGTGGTCTAGCGGGGGCAGAGACCCAGTACTTC. The rearrangement uses TRBV2 and TRBJ2-5, with 10 bases lining up with TRBD2. The CDR3 has 14 residues. Germline CDR1 reads SNHLY; CDR2 reads FYNNEI. Trimming took 4 bases from V and 4 from J; bases not matched to a gene: 3.

This chain connects TRBV6-1 to TRBJ1-5, with 9 bases aligning to TRBD1. The CDR3 consists of 15 residues. Germline-derived CDR1 and CDR2 are MNHNS and SASEGT. With 2 bases clipped from V and 4 bases from J, the junction kept 3 bases outside the gene matches. In nucleotides, the CDR3 is TGTGCCAGCAGTGAAAGTGGGACAGGGAATCAGCCCCAGCATTTT. Its protein product is CASSESGTGNQPQHF.

V usage is TRBV10-1 and J usage is TRBJ1-4; D is uncertain. This CDR3 spans 13 amino acids. The V end lost 6 bases, the J end lost 5 bases, and 10 bases lay between the germline ends. Germline CDR1 reads WNHNN; CDR2 reads SYGVQD (reference sequence). The CDR3 loop is CASSQSSNEKLFF. As DNA, the CDR3 is TGCGCCAGCAGCCAGTCTTCGAATGAAAAACTGTTTTTT.

As DNA, the CDR3 is TGCGCCAGCAGCCGGTCAGGGCCCCAGCATTTT. It specifies CASSRSGPQHF. This chain links TRBV10-1 with TRBJ1-5; D not resolved. CDR1 is WNHNN and CDR2 is SYGVQD in the germline V gene (reference sequence). V lost 6 bases and J 9 bases, leaving 9 bases between the germline ends. The CDR3 totals 11 residues.

This clone showed up just once. The chain recombines TRBV7-9 with TRBJ1-2, with D uncertain. The CDR3 is 15 residues long. V lost 4 bases and J lost 4, with 16 bases in between. Germline CDR1 is SEHNR and CDR2 is FQNEAQ (reference sequence). The CDR3: CASSSTTQAFYGYTF. In DNA form, the CDR3 reads TGTGCCAGCAGCTCCACCACCCAAGCCTTCTATGGCTACACCTTC.